This TCR beta chain was identified during a study of shared clonotypes between healthy human individuals. In the study overall: Three CD4 naive, three CD4 memory, two CD8 naive and one CD8 memory plate were used per donor. Study outcomes and limitations: It was observed that approximately 5% of naive CD4 clonotypes were shared across a handful of donors.

As to this clone: Its antigen is not known.

The authors ran the assay at deep level. Here immunoSEQ multiplex PCR was the method, and the copy in TCRdb shows in-frame clones only, minus some. The data contain 450,000 to 700,000 clones, just under 97% of them seen just once; the ten biggest clones take up roughly 0.1%. Positively selected for CCR7, the CD45RO-negative cells used as naive CD8 cells excluded terminally differentiated effector memory CD45RA+ cells. V was trimmed by 6 bases and J by 5 bases, leaving 22 bases between them. In germline, CDR1 is SQVTM, CDR2 ANQGSEA. The CDR3 length is 15 residues. The material sequenced was naive CD8+ T cells sorted from blood. This TCR came from a woman younger than 45 in good health. This chain joins TRBV29-1 and TRBJ1-2; D ambiguous. CDR3 bases: TGCAGCGTGGGGTTTCCGTCCTACATCACTTATGGCTACACCTTC. This translates into CSVGFPSYITYGYTF.